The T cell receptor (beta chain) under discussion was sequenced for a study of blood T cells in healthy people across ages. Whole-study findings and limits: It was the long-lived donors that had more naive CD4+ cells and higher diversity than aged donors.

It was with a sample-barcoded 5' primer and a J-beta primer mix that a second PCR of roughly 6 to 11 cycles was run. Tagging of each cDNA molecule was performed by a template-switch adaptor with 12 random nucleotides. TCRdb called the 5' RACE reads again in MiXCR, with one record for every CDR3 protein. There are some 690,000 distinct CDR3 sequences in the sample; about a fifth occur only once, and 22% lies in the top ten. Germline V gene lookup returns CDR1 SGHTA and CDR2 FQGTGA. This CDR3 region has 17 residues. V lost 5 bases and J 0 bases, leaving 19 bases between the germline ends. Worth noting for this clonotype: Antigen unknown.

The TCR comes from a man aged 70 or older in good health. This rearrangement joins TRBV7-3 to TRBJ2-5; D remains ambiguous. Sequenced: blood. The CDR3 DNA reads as TGTGCCAGCAGCCCCGTAGTTGGAGCAGTCAACCAAGAGACCCAGTACTTC. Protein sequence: CASSPVVGAVNQETQYF.